The 20 T cell receptor beta chains given below trace back to one sample, sequenced in a study of spatial heterogeneity in lung cancer. TCRdb passed the 5' RACE reads through MiXCR, listing each CDR3 protein once. The sample yields 2,500 to 3,500 distinct CDR3 sequences, about 29% seen once. Time point of the sample: sample taken at primary tumor resection. Whole RNA came from tumor, nontumor lung or frozen PBMC and was sequenced without being sorted. The source material was PBMCs, sampled at surgery. All receptors come from a female donor with early-stage non-small cell lung cancer.

Judged by abundance, this clonotype is medium-sized (0.01 to 0.1%). This beta chain represents an off-target read in a library built for alpha chains; its size is of limited meaning. The chain is built from TRBV29-1 and TRBJ2-7; 9 nucleotides match TRBD1. CDR1 SQVTM and CDR2 ANQGSEA come from the germline V gene. This CDR3 is 11 amino acids long. V gave up 6 bases and J gave up 6 bases; unmatched junction bases: 3. In DNA, the CDR3 is TGCAGCGTGGCGGACAGGGGCGAGCAGTACTTC. Translated: CSVADRGEQYF.

As for this clonotype: A library made for alpha chains picked up this beta chain off target, so its size means little. The chain combines TRBV18 with TRBJ2-2; 9 nucleotides match TRBD1. The germline gives CDR1 KGHSH, CDR2 LQKENI. The CDR3 is 15 amino acids. V gave up 4 bases and J gave up 9 bases; unmatched junction bases: 9. The CDR3: CASSLGQGIRRELFF. CDR3 in DNA: TGTGCCAGCTCACTGGGACAGGGAATTCGCCGGGAGCTGTTTTTT. The full variable domain, in which reference TRBV18 and TRBJ2-2 provide the parts outside the CDR3, is NAGVMQNPRHLVRRRGQEARLRCSPMKGHSHVYWYRQLPEEGLKFMVYLQKENIIDESGMPKERFSAEFPKEGPSILRIQQVVRGDSAAYFCASSLGQGIRRELFFGEGSRLTVL.

In its sample, this clonotype ranks as medium-sized (0.01 to 0.1%). Being off target in a library aimed at alpha chains, this beta chain has a size of little meaning. The V and J genes are TRBV20-1 and TRBJ2-7, with D hard to call. The CDR3 contains 17 residues. Trimming stripped 0 bases from V and 2 bases from J, with 20 bases between. Germline V gene lookup returns CDR1 DFQATT and CDR2 SNEGSKA (reference sequence). The CDR3, as DNA: TGCAGTGCTAGAGATTATGGGGTTTACCACTATCCCTACGAGCAGTACTTC. This codes for CSARDYGVYHYPYEQYF.

This clonotype was seen more than once but under ten times. This beta chain lies outside the target of a library built for alpha chains; its clone size means little. The genes are TRBV28 and TRBJ2-1; no clear D. Germline CDR1 and CDR2: MDHEN and SYDVKM. The CDR3 has 15 amino acids. Trimming shortened V by 5 bases and J by 3 bases, and 14 bases separated the two germline ends. CDR3 in DNA: TGTGCCAGCAGTACCTACTCAAGGGTCTACAATGAGCAGTTCTTC. As protein: CASSTYSRVYNEQFF.

Concerning this clonotype: The library was prepared for alpha chains; this beta chain is a stray read, so its frequency means little. Here the CDR3 reads CASSQSGIKPDTQYF. For the CDR3, the DNA is TGCGCCAGCAGCCAAAGCGGGATTAAGCCAGATACGCAGTATTTT. The chain uses TRBV5-1 and TRBJ2-3; the match to TRBD2 covers 7 bases. The CDR3 covers 15 residues. V shed 4 bases and J 4 bases; nucleotides not matched to a gene: 9. Germline V lookup: CDR1 SGHRS, CDR2 YFSETQ.

About this clonotype itself: The library was prepared for alpha chains; this beta chain is a stray read, so its frequency means little. The chain links TRBV6-2 or TRBV6-3 to TRBJ2-3; 7 positions match TRBD2. The CDR3 is made up of 15 amino acids. Trimming took 1 base from V and 4 from J; bases not matched to a gene: 5. Germline assignment: CDR1 MNHEY and CDR2 SVGEGT. The CDR3 region has the DNA TGTGCCAGCAGTTACTTCGGACTAGAGGCAGATACGCAGTATTTT. It yields the protein CASSYFGLEADTQYF.

This clonotype was picked up a small number of times. This beta chain is an off-target read within a library intended for alpha chains, so its frequency means little. The V gene is TRBV12-3 or TRBV12-4, the J gene TRBJ2-2; the D gene is possibly TRBD2 (5 bases). V was trimmed by 9 bases and J by 5 bases, leaving 16 bases between them. The CDR3 has 14 amino acids. The CDR3 reads CASSKEARTGELFF. The CDR3 DNA sequence: TGTGCCAGTTCGAAGGAGGCCAGAACCGGGGAGCTGTTTTTT.

Concerning this clonotype itself: With the library built for alpha chains, this beta chain is off target and its frequency is not meaningful. The chain uses TRBV2 and TRBJ2-4; TRBD2 is a possible D gene (6 bases). Germline V gene lookup returns CDR1 SNHLY and CDR2 FYNNEI. This CDR3 comprises 20 residues. Trimming cost V 4 bases and J 0 bases, with 25 bases left between them. CDR3 protein: CASSGGAGLPRFLAKNIQYF. The DNA of the CDR3 is TGTGCCAGCAGTGGCGGGGCAGGATTACCGCGGTTTTTAGCCAAAAACATTCAGTACTTC.

Regarding this clonotype: This beta chain is an off-target read within a library intended for alpha chains, so its frequency means little. The rearrangement links TRBV19 to TRBJ2-1; 9 bases line up with TRBD2. The CDR3 runs 16 residues. Unmatched junction bases numbered 12, after V lost 7 bases and J lost 5 bases. The V gene's germline CDR1 is LNHDA and CDR2 SQIVND (reference sequence). DNA of the CDR3: TGTGCCAGTATGCCGTTGGCGGGAGGGAGAGACAATGAGCAGTTCTTC. It translates to CASMPLAGGRDNEQFF.

About this clonotype itself: The library was designed around alpha chains, so this beta chain is a stray read whose abundance carries little weight. The V and J genes are TRBV5-1 and TRBJ2-3, with D maybe TRBD1 (6 bases). Germline CDR1 SGHRS, CDR2 YFSETQ. The CDR3 length is 15 residues. Trimming pared 2 bases from V and 2 bases from J, leaving 12 bases between. CDR3 loop: CASSFGHRDTDTQYF. CDR3 in DNA: TGCGCCAGCAGCTTCGGGCACAGGGACACAGATACGCAGTATTTT.

Relative to its sample, this clonotype is large. A library prepared for alpha chains yielded this beta chain as an off-target read; its size is of little meaning. The chain couples TRBV20-1 to TRBJ2-2; TRBD2 is a possible D gene (6 bases). The CDR3 covers 13 residues. Germline V gives CDR1 DFQATT, CDR2 SNEGSKA (reference sequence). V gave up 5 bases and J gave up 1 base, with 8 bases separating them. The CDR3 region is CSARRENTGELFF. CDR3 bases: TGCAGTGCTCGGCGGGAGAACACCGGGGAGCTGTTTTTT.

This clonotype was seen only a few times. This beta chain was picked up by a library intended for alpha chains and is off target, so its count carries little meaning. This chain links TRBV7-9 with TRBJ2-1; D tentatively fits TRBD1 or TRBD2 (5 bases each). The germline gives CDR1 SEHNR, CDR2 FQNEAQ (reference sequence). The CDR3 totals 13 residues. The V end lost 5 bases, the J end lost 7 bases, and 12 bases lay between the germline ends. In DNA form, the CDR3 reads TGTGCCAGCAGCCCACGGGACCTAAATGAGCAGTTCTTC. Protein sequence: CASSPRDLNEQFF. The full variable domain, with the rest looked up from reference TRBV7-9 and TRBJ2-1, is DTGVSQNPRHKITKRGQNVTFRCDPISEHNRLYWYRQTLGQGPEFLTYFQNEAQLEKSRLLSDRFSAERPKGSFSTLEIQRTEQGDSAMYLCASSPRDLNEQFFGPGTRLTVL.

This clonotype has just a few counts. The library was built for alpha chains, so this beta chain is an off-target read and its size means little. The V and J genes are TRBV29-1 and TRBJ2-7; D is uncertain. CDR3 length: 12 amino acids. The V and J ends lost 4 bases and 5 bases respectively, with 12 bases between them. Germline CDR1 and CDR2: SQVTM and ANQGSEA. Here the CDR3 reads CSVVEFLNEQYF. CDR3 nucleotides: TGCAGCGTTGTCGAGTTCCTAAACGAGCAGTACTTC.

This clonotype showed up just a few times. This beta chain represents an off-target read in a library built for alpha chains; its size is of limited meaning. The rearrangement joins TRBV7-8 to TRBJ2-7; 7 positions match TRBD1. CDR3 length: 14 amino acids. CDR1 and CDR2 from the germline V gene are SGHVS and FQNEAQ. The V segment lost 0 bases and the J segment 2 bases; nucleotides outside the gene matches: 1. Written as DNA, the CDR3 is TGTGCCAGCAGCTTAGCGGGGACAGCCTACGAGCAGTACTTC. Protein: CASSLAGTAYEQYF.

For this clonotype: This beta chain was picked up by a library intended for alpha chains and is off target, so its count carries little meaning. The chain recombines TRBV6-2 or TRBV6-3 with TRBJ2-2; the match to TRBD2 covers 10 bases. V was pared by 2 bases and J by 2 bases, with 8 bases of the junction left unmatched. The V gene's germline CDR1 is MNHEY and CDR2 SVGEGT. This CDR3 comprises 18 residues. CDR3 loop: CASSYQEIAGGNTGELFF. The DNA of the CDR3 is TGTGCCAGCAGTTACCAAGAGATAGCGGGAGGTAACACCGGGGAGCTGTTTTTT.

This clonotype has just a few counts. The size of this beta chain means little, since it is a stray read in a library made for alpha chains. The genes are TRBV6-6 and TRBJ2-3; no clear D. The V gene lost 6 bases and the J gene lost 3 bases, with 4 bases spanning the gap. Germline values: CDR1 MNHNY, CDR2 SVGAGI (reference sequence). The length of the CDR3 is 11 residues. CDR3 coding DNA: TGTGCCAGCAGCCGGACAGATACGCAGTATTTT. This gives the protein CASSRTDTQYF.

This clonotype was detected a few times. In a library made to pick up alpha chains, this beta chain is a stray read with a size that means little. The chain is built from TRBV7-8 and TRBJ2-5; D gene uncertain. Germline CDR1 and CDR2: SGHVS and FQNEAQ. This CDR3 has 12 residues. V was shortened by 3 bases and J by 5 bases, with 7 bases between the two germline ends. The CDR3 DNA is TGTGCCAGCAGCTTTAGTTGGGAGACCCAGTACTTC. Translation gives CASSFSWETQYF.

As regards this clonotype: Since it is a stray read in a library aimed at alpha chains, this beta chain has a size that is not meaningful. This rearrangement joins TRBV28 to TRBJ2-1; 13 bases line up with TRBD2. V was pared by 9 bases and J by 6 bases, with 5 bases of the junction left unmatched. This CDR3 spans 14 amino acids. In germline, CDR1 is MDHEN, CDR2 SYDVKM. The CDR3 DNA reads TGTGCCAGTTCTACTAGCGGGAGGGCCAATGAGCAGTTCTTC. It encodes CASSTSGRANEQFF.

This clonotype was seen more than once but under ten times. Little can be read into the size of this beta chain, an off-target read in a library designed for alpha chains. The gene calls are TRBV10-3 and TRBJ2-1; 9 bases agree with TRBD2. The CDR3 is 13 residues long. Germline V gives CDR1 ENHRY, CDR2 SYGVKD. The V segment lost 8 bases and the J segment 4 bases; nucleotides outside the gene matches: 3. The CDR3: CAIRLAEYNEQFF. The CDR3 nucleotides are TGTGCCATCCGACTAGCGGAATACAATGAGCAGTTCTTC.

A word on this clonotype: The size of this beta chain means little, since it is a stray read in a library made for alpha chains. V and J are TRBV28 and TRBJ2-1; 9 bases line up with TRBD2. The CDR3 runs to 18 residues. Germline trimming cut 10 bases from V and 7 bases from J; bases unmatched to any gene: 23. Germline CDR1 is MDHEN and CDR2 is SYDVKM. As DNA, the CDR3 is TGTGCCATCTTCCCCGGGCTAGCGGGACCTCCACAGCGGAATGAGCAGTTCTTC. Translating gives CAIFPGLAGPPQRNEQFF.